These 10 T cell receptor beta chains were all obtained from the same sample, sequenced in a study of shared clonotypes between healthy human individuals (dated by TCRdb to about 2020). Receptor amplification or capture employed the immunoSEQ multiplex PCR assay. Imported from immuneACCESS, the table was reduced by TCRdb to in-frame sequences with V and J called. These copies leave out some clones; in studies compared against another copy, an unresolved V gene accounts for under half, and the cause of the remainder is not known. This sample is represented by about 1.1 million clones; roughly 80% of them were singletons. The top ten clonotypes cover 0.89% of the sample. The sample was memory CD4+ T cells from PBMCs. The meaning of the sample's cell subset or site label: CD45RA-negative fraction. These receptors all stem from a man between 18 and 35 years old in good health. Some clones in this sample may be carry-over from other donors' samples.

The chain couples TRBV5-1 to TRBJ2-7; D remains ambiguous. The V gene's germline CDR1 is SGHRS and CDR2 YFSETQ. Trimming stripped 0 bases from V and 3 bases from J, with 22 bases between. This CDR3 is 18 amino acids long. Here the CDR3 reads CASSLDLGRPTGHYEQYF. The CDR3 DNA sequence: TGCGCCAGCAGCTTGGATTTAGGCCGACCTACCGGCCACTACGAGCAGTACTTC.

CDR3 amino acids: CASSPYSSYEQYF. CDR3 bases: TGTGCCAGCAGCCCCTACAGTTCCTACGAGCAGTACTTC. The genes are TRBV7-9 and TRBJ2-7, with no clear D. The V gene's germline CDR1 is SEHNR and CDR2 FQNEAQ (reference sequence). The CDR3 extends over 13 amino acids. V lost 5 bases and J 1 base, leaving 9 bases between the germline ends.

The chain recombines TRBV5-1 with TRBJ2-6; D not certain. The V gene's germline CDR1 is SGHRS and CDR2 YFSETQ. There are 12 residues in the CDR3. V lost 9 bases, J lost 1 base, and 5 bases lay in between. CDR3: CATRSGANVLTF. For the CDR3, the DNA is TGCGCCACCAGATCTGGGGCCAACGTCCTGACTTTC. The whole variable domain, remainder taken from reference TRBV5-1 and TRBJ2-6, is KAGVTQTPRYLIKTRGQQVTLSCSPISGHRSVSWYQQTPGQGLQFLFEYFSETQRNKGNFPGRFSGRQFSNSRSEMNVSTLELGDSALYLCATRSGANVLTFGAGSRLTVL.

The chain recombines TRBV30 with TRBJ1-2, with 7 nucleotides matching TRBD1. Germline-derived CDR1 and CDR2 are GTSNPN and SVGIG (reference sequence). The J segment lost 4 bases and the V segment lost 3 bases, leaving 8 bases of the junction unmatched. The CDR3 consists of 14 residues. The CDR3 coding sequence is TGTGCCTGGAGCGCTAACAGGGGTAGCTATGGCTACACCTTC. It translates to CAWSANRGSYGYTF.

J is TRBJ2-5 and V is TRBV7-9; TRBD2 aligns across 8 bases. The V segment lost 1 base and the J segment 4 bases; nucleotides outside the gene matches: 2. Germline CDR1 SEHNR, CDR2 FQNEAQ (reference sequence). The CDR3 is 14 residues long. CDR3 nucleotides: TGTGCCAGCAGCTTAGTCCTAGCGGGAGAGACCCAGTACTTC. Its translation is CASSLVLAGETQYF.

CDR3 region: CAWTGGIPEAFF. As DNA, the CDR3 is TGTGCCTGGACCGGGGGGATTCCTGAAGCTTTCTTT. The chain uses TRBV30 and TRBJ1-1; TRBD1 is a possible D gene (5 bases). V lost 4 bases to trimming and J lost 6 bases, with 12 bases between them. CDR1 GTSNPN and CDR2 SVGIG come from the germline V gene (reference sequence). The CDR3 spans 12 residues.

Details on this clone: Within the sample, other DNA sequences also encode this same CDR3. This sequence joins TRBV6-5 and TRBJ2-7, with 7 bases aligning to TRBD1. Trimming cost V 0 bases and J 2 bases; bases outside gene matches: 4. CDR1 and CDR2 from the germline V gene are MNHEY and SVGAGI. The CDR3 sequence is 15 residues long. The CDR3 spells CASSYSGQGAYEQYF. The CDR3 DNA reads as TGTGCCAGCAGTTACTCGGGGCAGGGGGCCTACGAGCAGTACTTC.

There are a few counts of this clone. This chain links TRBV18 with TRBJ2-4; 8 nucleotides align to TRBD1. CDR1 and CDR2 (germline): KGHSH, LQKENI. This CDR3 is built from 16 residues. V lost 2 bases, J lost 3 bases, and 6 bases stayed unmatched. The CDR3 spells CASSPFSGGDKNIQYF. The CDR3, as DNA: TGTGCCAGCTCACCATTTTCAGGGGGCGACAAAAACATTCAGTACTTC. Full variable domain (remainder filled in from reference TRBV18 and TRBJ2-4): NAGVMQNPRHLVRRRGQEARLRCSPMKGHSHVYWYRQLPEEGLKFMVYLQKENIIDESGMPKERFSAEFPKEGPSILRIQQVVRGDSAAYFCASSPFSGGDKNIQYFGAGTRLSVL.

This clone was seen many times. The J gene is TRBJ1-4, the V gene TRBV10-3; D uncertain. V lost 11 bases and J 0 bases, leaving 10 bases between the germline ends. Germline CDR1 is ENHRY and CDR2 is SYGVKD. CDR3 size: 13 residues. CDR3 loop: CAAKTTTNEKLFF. CDR3 in DNA: TGTGCCGCAAAGACAACAACTAATGAAAAACTGTTTTTT.

The genes are TRBV30 and TRBJ2-7, with 9 bases that match TRBD2. Trimming cost V 3 bases and J 5 bases; bases outside gene matches: 8. Looked up from germline, CDR1 is GTSNPN and CDR2 is SVGIG (reference sequence). This CDR3 is built from 14 residues. CDR3 sequence (DNA): TGTGCCTGGAGGGATTCCGGGACTAGCCACGAGCAGTACTTC. Its translation: CAWRDSGTSHEQYF.